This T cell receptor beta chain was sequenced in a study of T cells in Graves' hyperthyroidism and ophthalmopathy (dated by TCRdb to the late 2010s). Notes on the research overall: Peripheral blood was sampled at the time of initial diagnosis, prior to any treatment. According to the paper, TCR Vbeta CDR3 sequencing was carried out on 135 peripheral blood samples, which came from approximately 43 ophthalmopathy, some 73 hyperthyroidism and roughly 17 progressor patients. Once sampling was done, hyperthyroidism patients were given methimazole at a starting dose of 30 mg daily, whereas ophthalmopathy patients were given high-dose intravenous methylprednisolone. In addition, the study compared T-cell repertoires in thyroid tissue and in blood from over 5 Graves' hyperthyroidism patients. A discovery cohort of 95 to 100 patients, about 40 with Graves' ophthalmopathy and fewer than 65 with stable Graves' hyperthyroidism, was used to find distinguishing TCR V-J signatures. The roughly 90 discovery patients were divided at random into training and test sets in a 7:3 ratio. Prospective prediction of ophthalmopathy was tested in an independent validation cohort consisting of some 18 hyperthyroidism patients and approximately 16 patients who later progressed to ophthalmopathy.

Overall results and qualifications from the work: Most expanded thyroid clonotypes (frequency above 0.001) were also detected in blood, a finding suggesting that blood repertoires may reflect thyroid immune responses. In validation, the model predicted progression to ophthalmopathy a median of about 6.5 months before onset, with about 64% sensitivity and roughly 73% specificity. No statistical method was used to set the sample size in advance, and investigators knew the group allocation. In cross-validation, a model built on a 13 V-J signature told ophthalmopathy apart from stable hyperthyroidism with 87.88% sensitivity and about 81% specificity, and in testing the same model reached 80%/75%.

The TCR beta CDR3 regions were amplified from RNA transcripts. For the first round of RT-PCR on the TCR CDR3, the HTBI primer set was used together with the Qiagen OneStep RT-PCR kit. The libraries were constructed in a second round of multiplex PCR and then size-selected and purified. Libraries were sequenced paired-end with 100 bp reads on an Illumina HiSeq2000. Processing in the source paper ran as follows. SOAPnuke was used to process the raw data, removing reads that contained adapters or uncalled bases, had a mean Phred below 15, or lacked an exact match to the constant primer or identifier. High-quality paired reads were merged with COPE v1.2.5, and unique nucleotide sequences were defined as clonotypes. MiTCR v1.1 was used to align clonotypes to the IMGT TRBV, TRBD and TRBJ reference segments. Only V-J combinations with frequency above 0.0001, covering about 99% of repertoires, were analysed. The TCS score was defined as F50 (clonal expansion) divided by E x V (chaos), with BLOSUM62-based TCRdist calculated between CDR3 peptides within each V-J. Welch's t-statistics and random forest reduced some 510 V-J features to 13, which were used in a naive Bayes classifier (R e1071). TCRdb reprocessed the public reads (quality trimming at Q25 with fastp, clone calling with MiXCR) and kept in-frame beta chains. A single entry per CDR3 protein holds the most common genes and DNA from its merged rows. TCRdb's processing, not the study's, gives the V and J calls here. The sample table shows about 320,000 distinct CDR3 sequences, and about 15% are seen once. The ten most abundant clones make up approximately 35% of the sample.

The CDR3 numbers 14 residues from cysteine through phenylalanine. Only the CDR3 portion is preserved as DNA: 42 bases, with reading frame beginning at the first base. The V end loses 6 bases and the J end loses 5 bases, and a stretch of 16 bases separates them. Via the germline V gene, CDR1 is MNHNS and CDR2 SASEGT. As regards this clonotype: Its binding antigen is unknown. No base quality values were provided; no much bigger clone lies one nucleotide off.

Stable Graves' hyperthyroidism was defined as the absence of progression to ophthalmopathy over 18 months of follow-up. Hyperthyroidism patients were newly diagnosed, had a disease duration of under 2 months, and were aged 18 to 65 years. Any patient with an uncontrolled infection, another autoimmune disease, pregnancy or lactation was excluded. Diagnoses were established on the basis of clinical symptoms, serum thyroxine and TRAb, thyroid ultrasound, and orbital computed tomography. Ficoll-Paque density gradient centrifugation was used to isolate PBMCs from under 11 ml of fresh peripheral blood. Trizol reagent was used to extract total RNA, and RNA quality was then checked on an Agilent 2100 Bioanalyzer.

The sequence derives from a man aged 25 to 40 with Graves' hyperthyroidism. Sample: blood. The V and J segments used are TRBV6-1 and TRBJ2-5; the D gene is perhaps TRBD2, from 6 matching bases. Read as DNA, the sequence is TGTGCCAGCAGAGCGAGGACGGGAGACGAGACCCAGTACTTC. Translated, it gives CASRARTGDETQYF.